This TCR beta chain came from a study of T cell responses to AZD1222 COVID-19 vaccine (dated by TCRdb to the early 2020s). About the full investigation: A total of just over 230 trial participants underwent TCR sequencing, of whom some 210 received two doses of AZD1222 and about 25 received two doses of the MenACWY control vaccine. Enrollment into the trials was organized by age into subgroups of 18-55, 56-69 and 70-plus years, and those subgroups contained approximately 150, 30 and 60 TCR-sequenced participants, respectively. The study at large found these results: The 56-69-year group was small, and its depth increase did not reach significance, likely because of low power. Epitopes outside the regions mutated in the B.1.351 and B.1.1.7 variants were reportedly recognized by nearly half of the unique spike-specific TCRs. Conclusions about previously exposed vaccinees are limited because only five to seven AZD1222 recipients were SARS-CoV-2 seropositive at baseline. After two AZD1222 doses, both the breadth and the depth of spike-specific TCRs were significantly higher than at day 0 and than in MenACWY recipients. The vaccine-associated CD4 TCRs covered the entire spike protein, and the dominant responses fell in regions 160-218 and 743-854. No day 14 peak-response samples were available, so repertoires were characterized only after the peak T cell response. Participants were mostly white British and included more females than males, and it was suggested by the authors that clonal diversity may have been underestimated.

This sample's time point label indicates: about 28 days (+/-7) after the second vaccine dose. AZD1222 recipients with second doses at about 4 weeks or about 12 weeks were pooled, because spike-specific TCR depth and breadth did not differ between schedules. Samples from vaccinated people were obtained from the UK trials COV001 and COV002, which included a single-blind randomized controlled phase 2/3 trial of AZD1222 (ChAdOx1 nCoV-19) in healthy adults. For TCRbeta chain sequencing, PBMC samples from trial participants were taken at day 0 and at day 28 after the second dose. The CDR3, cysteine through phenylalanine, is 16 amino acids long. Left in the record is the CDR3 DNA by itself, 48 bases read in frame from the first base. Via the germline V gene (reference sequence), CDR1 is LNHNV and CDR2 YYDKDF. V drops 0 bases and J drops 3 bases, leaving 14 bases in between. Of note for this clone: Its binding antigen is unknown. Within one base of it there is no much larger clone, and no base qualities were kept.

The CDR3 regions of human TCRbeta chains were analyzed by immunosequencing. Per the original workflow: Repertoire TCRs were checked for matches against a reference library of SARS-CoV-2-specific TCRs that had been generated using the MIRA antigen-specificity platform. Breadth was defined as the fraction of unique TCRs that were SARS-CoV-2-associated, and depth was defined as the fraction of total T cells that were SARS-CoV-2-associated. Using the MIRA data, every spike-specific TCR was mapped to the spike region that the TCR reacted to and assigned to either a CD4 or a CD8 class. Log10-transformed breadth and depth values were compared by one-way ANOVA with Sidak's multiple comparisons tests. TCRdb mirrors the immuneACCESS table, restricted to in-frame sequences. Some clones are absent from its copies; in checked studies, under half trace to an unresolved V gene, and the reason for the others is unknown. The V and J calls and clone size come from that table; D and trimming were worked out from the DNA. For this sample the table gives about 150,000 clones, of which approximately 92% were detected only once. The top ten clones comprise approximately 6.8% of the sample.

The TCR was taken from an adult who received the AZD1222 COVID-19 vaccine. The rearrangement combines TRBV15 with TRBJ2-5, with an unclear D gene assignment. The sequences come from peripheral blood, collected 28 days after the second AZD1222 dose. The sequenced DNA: TGTGCCACCAGCAGAGAGCTACTGGCGCCTAAAGAGACCCAGTACTTC. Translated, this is CATSRELLAPKETQYF.